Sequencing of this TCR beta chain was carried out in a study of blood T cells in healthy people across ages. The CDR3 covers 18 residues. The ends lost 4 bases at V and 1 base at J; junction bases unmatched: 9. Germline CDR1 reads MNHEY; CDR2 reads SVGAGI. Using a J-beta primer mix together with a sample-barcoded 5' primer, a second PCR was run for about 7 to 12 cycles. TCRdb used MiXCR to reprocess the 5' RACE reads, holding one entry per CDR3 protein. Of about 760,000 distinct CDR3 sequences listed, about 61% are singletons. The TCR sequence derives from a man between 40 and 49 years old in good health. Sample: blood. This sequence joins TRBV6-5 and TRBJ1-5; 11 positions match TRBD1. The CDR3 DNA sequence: TGTGCCAGCAGTTCGGCGGACAGGGGGCATGGAAGCAATCAGCCCCAGCATTTT. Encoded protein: CASSSADRGHGSNQPQHF.